Detailed here is one T cell receptor beta chain. The clone's antigen remains unknown. No base-level quality is on record; no much larger clone is a single base apart. The sample comes from a study of shared clonotypes between healthy human individuals (TCRdb year 2020). About the full investigation: Three men and a couple of women, aged 18 to 49 years, made up the cohort. For each donor, three plates each were used for CD4 naive and CD4 memory, two plates were used for CD8 naive, and one plate was used for CD8 memory. Each donor's leukapheresis produced roughly between about 0.8 and 8.9 billion PBMCs. To estimate repertoire size and how much clonotypes are shared between individuals, the study performed deep sequencing of blood TCR repertoires from about five healthy adults. To increase sequencing depth and limit assay-specific biases, TCR repertoire library preparation and sequencing were carried out by different laboratories using diverse techniques.

Using the deep immunoSEQ assay, TCR CDR3 regions were amplified from genomic DNA by multiplex PCR. Extracted genomic DNA from each cell subset was distributed evenly across all wells of several immunoSEQ 96-well plates, and each plate was treated as a replicate. For sorted subsets, each replicate PCR was loaded with approximately 0.2 ug genomic DNA, equivalent to 32,000 or so T cell genomes. The purified libraries were quantified using a Qubit 3.0 fluorometer, sized with a Bioanalyzer 2100, and then quantified again using the KAPA Library Quantification kit. Each immunoSEQ 96-well plate was sequenced on its own single-read 150-cycle Illumina NextSeq 550 flow cell. As for the authors' bioinformatics: Because only junctional sequences without quality scores were contained in the immunoSEQ output, filtering matching that applied to full-length reads could not be performed. Sequences were annotated with PyIR, a Python wrapper for IgBLAST v1.9, and V/J genes and CDR3 were assigned using IMGT germline references. Reads with weak V/J assignments (E-value above 1e-6), missing CDR3, stop codons, out-of-frame junctions, or ambiguous translated residues were removed. V3J clonotypes were defined as sequences sharing the same inferred V gene, J gene, and CDR3 amino acid sequence. The percentage overlap between two repertoires was calculated by dividing the number of shared unique clonotypes by the size of the smaller repertoire. Richness of each repertoire was evaluated using RTK rarefaction, the Chao1 estimator, and Recon v2.1 estimates of unobserved clonotypes. Generation probabilities for all TCRbeta clonotypes obtained by the gDNA method from a handful of donors were computed using OLGA. TCRdb's version of the immuneACCESS table is confined to in-frame rearrangements and falls short of the full clone set. An unresolved V gene accounts for under half of the shortfall where checked; the remainder is of unknown origin. Clone size and the V and J calls come from that table; the DNA yielded D and trimming. This sample gives some 2.4 million clones in total; approximately 93% of them show up just once. The top ten hold 0.35% to 0.45% of the sample.

After removal of 5 bases from V and 2 bases from J, the junction retains 4 bases not matched to a gene. From the cysteine up to the phenylalanine, the CDR3 has a length of 15 residues. Left in the record is the CDR3 DNA by itself, 45 bases read in frame from the first base. From a lookup of the germline V gene, CDR1 and CDR2 are SGHTA and FQGTGA. The donors were healthy, HIV-negative adults who had no recently reported acute infections or vaccinations. Only Caucasian adults living in Nashville, Tennessee, USA were represented among the donors. CD4+ T cells were enriched by magnetic negative selection; naive cells were then positively selected on CD45RA, and the negative fraction formed the memory subset. Blood was obtained by leukapheresis, after which PBMCs were separated by Ficoll-Histopaque density gradient centrifugation and cryopreserved in liquid nitrogen vapor phase. Analytical flow cytometry was used to check the purity and quantity of every magnetically sorted T cell population. From each sorted fraction, genomic DNA was isolated and quantified by UV absorbance on a Nanodrop 2000c.

Broader findings and caveats from the paper: Incomplete sequencing was indicated by rarefaction of sorted-subset datasets, despite the large sequencing depth. Only blood was sampled, and tissue TCR repertoires likely differ from those in blood. Higher generation probabilities were observed for clonotypes shared by all four sorted-subset donors than for non-shared clonotypes. The genetic and exposure-history diversity represented was limited by the small number of donors. Estimated clonotype richness was generally larger for naive than for memory subsets. Based on pairwise subsampling, the degree of clonotype sharing among donors was expected to be affected by sequencing depth. Across a handful of donors, 5% to 6% of naive CD4, 3% to 4% of naive CD8, under 2.5% of memory CD4, and 0.3% to 0.45% of memory CD8 clonotypes were shared.

The clonotype comes from a man between 18 and 29 years old in good health. Some clones in this sample may be carry-over from other donors' samples. The V gene is TRBV7-3 and the J gene is TRBJ2-1; the central 9 bases match TRBD2. The sequenced material came from naive CD4+ T cells from PBMCs. The meaning of the sample's cell subset or site label: CD45RA+ positively selected. The CDR3 reads CASSRTSVTYNEQFF. Read as DNA, the sequence is TGTGCCAGCAGCCGGACTAGCGTAACCTACAATGAGCAGTTCTTC.